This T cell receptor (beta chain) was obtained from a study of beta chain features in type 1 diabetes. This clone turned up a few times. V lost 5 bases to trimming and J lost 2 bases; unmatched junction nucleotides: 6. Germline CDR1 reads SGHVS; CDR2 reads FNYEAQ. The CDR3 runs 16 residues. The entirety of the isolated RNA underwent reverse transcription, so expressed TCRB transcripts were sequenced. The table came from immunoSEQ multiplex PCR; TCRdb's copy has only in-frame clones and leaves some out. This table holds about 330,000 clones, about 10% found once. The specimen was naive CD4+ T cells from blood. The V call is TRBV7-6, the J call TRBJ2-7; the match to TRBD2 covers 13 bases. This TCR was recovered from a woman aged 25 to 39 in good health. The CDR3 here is CASSPGLAGAAYEQYF. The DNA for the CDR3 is TGTGCCAGCAGCCCCGGACTAGCGGGAGCGGCCTACGAGCAGTACTTC.